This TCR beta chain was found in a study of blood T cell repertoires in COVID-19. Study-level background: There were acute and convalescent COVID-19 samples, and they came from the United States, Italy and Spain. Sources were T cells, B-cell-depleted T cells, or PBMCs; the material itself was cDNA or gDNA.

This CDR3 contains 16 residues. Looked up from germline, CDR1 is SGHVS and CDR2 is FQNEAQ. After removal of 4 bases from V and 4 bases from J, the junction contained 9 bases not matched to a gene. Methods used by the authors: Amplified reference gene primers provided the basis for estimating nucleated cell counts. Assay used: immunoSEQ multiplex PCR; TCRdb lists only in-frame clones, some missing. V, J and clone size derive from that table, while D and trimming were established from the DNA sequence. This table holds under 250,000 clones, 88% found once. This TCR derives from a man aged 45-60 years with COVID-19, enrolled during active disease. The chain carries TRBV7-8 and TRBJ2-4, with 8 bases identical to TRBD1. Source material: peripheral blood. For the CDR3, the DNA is TGTGCCAGCAGCTCATTTCCCAGGGGGCGGAAAAACATTCAGTACTTC. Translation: CASSSFPRGRKNIQYF. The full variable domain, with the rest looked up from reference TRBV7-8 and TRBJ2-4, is GAGVSQSPRYKVAKRGQDVALRCDPISGHVSLFWYQQALGQGPEFLTYFQNEAQLDKSGLPSDRFFAERPEGSVSTLKIQRTQQEDSAVYLCASSSFPRGRKNIQYFGAGTRLSVL.